The source of this T cell receptor beta chain is a study of T cells in Graves' hyperthyroidism and ophthalmopathy. TCR beta CDR3 sequences were amplified from RNA transcripts. The primer set for the first-round RT-PCR of the TCR CDR3 was HTBI. TCRdb called the multiplex PCR reads again in MiXCR, with one record for every CDR3 protein. The sample consists of under 400,000 distinct CDR3 sequences, roughly 18% of them appearing once. Study results and limitations: Most clonotypes that expanded in the thyroid above 0.001 also showed up in blood.

As for this clonotype: Its antigen is currently unknown.

Hyperthyroidism in the patients, aged 18 to 65, was newly diagnosed and under 2 months in duration. Exclusion followed for patients with uncontrolled infection, other autoimmune disease, pregnancy or lactation. The PBMCs were sourced from fresh peripheral blood (about 9.7 ml). The V gene's germline CDR1 is DFQATT and CDR2 SNEGSKA (reference sequence). V gave up 3 bases and J gave up 7 bases, with 10 bases separating them. The CDR3 length is 13 residues. This clonotype was sampled from a woman aged 45-60 years with Graves' hyperthyroidism. The chain recombines TRBV20-1 with TRBJ1-6; D is unclear. The sequenced material came from blood. The CDR3 protein is CSARSGVNSPLHF. The DNA of the CDR3 is TGCAGTGCTAGGTCCGGGGTGAATTCACCCCTCCACTTT.